This T cell receptor (beta chain) was found in a study of Graves' ophthalmopathy and Graves' hyperthyroidism. CDR1 MNHNS and CDR2 SASEGT come from the germline V gene. The J segment lost 7 bases and the V segment lost 5 bases, leaving 15 bases of the junction unmatched. The CDR3 covers 16 residues. Patients were diagnosed from clinical symptoms, serum thyroxine, TRAb, thyroid ultrasound and orbital computed tomography. The PBMCs were taken from around 9.1 ml of fresh peripheral blood. Beta-chain TCR CDR3 regions were amplified from RNA transcripts. Scientists carried out first-round RT-PCR using HTBI primers and then a second-round multiplex PCR. TCRdb fed the multiplex PCR reads into MiXCR, producing one record per CDR3 protein. The repertoire has about 620,000 distinct CDR3 sequences, about 20% of them found once; the top ten carry roughly 6.9%.

The genes are TRBV6-1 and TRBJ2-7, with TRBD2 identical over 9 bases. The sequencing sample was made of peripheral blood. This TCR was sampled from a woman between 18 and 29 years old with stable Graves' hyperthyroidism. Some clones in this sample may be carry-over from other donors' samples. The CDR3 DNA sequence: TGTGCCAGCAGTCCCCCCGGGGGTAGCGGGGGTAGGGAGCAGTACTTC. Translating it yields CASSPPGGSGGREQYF.